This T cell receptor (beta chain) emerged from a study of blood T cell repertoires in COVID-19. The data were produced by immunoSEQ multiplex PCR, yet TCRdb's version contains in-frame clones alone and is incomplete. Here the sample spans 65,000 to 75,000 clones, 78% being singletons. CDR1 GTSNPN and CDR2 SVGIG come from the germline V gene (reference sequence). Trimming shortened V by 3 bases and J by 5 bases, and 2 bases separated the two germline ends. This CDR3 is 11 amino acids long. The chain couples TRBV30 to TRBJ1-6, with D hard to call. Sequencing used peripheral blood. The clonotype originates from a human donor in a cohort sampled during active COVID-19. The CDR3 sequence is CAWSDNSPLHF. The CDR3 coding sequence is TGTGCCTGGAGCGATAATTCACCCCTCCACTTT.